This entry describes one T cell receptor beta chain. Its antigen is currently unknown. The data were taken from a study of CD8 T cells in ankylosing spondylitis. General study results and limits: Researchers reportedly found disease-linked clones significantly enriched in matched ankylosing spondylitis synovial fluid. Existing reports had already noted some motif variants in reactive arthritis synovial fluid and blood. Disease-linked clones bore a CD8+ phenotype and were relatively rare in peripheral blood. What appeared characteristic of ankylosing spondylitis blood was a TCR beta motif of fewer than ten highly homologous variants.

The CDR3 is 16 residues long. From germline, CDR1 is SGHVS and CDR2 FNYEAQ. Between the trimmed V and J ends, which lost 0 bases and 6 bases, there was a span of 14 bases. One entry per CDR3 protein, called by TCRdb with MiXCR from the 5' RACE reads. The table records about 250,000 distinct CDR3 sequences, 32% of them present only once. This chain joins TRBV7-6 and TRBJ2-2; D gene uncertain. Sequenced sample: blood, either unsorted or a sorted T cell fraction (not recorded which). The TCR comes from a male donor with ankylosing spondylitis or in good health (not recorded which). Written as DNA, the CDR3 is TGTGCCAGCAGCTTAGCGGAAGGGCTTGCCCCCGGGGAGCTGTTTTTT. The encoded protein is CASSLAEGLAPGELFF.